Listed here are 8 T cell receptor beta chains from one sample, sequenced in a study of T cell changes during pregnancy in multiple sclerosis. Some clones are missing from TCRdb's copy, which holds only in-frame ones; the method was immunoSEQ multiplex PCR. This sample has tens of thousands of clones; 90% to 95% occur once, and the top ten carry around 1.9%. This specimen consisted of peripheral blood, obtained in the second trimester of pregnancy. These receptors originate from a female donor with multiple sclerosis, enrolled in a pregnancy study.

V gene TRBV7-9 combines with J gene TRBJ1-4; no clear D gene. The CDR3 consists of 14 residues. V lost 4 bases, J lost 10 bases, and 16 bases lay in between. Germline V gene data show CDR1 as SEHNR and CDR2 as FQNEAQ (reference sequence). This CDR3 is CASSSRPLGAKLFF. The CDR3 DNA is TGTGCCAGCAGCTCCCGGCCATTGGGCGCAAAACTGTTTTTT.

The chain links TRBV2 to TRBJ2-5, with D tentatively TRBD1 (6 bases). The CDR3 has 14 amino acids. CDR1 is SNHLY, CDR2 FYNNEI, per germline. V was trimmed by 6 bases and J by 1 base, leaving 12 bases between them. The CDR3 reads CASSPPTGQETQYF. In DNA form, the CDR3 reads TGTGCCAGCAGCCCGCCGACAGGCCAAGAGACCCAGTACTTC.

The V call is TRBV6-6, the J call TRBJ1-5; 9 bases are a match to TRBD1. This CDR3 spans 16 amino acids. CDR1 is MNHNY, CDR2 SVGAGI, per germline (reference sequence). V was pared by 5 bases and J by 4 bases, with 9 bases of the junction left unmatched. CDR3 protein: CASSPFGTGLNQPQHF. DNA of the CDR3: TGTGCCAGCAGTCCTTTCGGGACAGGGTTAAATCAGCCCCAGCATTTT.

The chain joins TRBV5-1 to TRBJ1-4; 9 bases align to TRBD1. Germline V lookup: CDR1 SGHRS, CDR2 YFSETQ. The CDR3 length is 15 residues. With 4 bases clipped from V and 2 bases from J, the junction kept 3 bases outside the gene matches. This CDR3 is CASSETGGTNEKLFF. The CDR3 DNA reads as TGCGCCAGCAGCGAGACAGGGGGGACTAATGAAAAACTGTTTTTT. Combining the CDR3 with reference TRBV5-1 and TRBJ1-4 gives the whole variable domain KAGVTQTPRYLIKTRGQQVTLSCSPISGHRSVSWYQQTPGQGLQFLFEYFSETQRNKGNFPGRFSGRQFSNSRSEMNVSTLELGDSALYLCASSETGGTNEKLFFGSGTQLSVL.

The chain has TRBV5-1 and TRBJ2-7; no firm D call. The CDR3 has 15 residues. With 2 bases removed from V and 3 bases from J, the gap between germline ends came to 15 bases. The V gene's germline CDR1 is SGHRS and CDR2 YFSETQ. In DNA form, the CDR3 reads TGCGCCAGCAGCTTAGGCGGCTACACGTTCTACGAGCAGTACTTC. It translates to CASSLGGYTFYEQYF.

This sequence joins TRBV25-1 and TRBJ2-6; D is unresolved. Germline V gene lookup returns CDR1 MGHDK and CDR2 SYGVNS. The CDR3 loop spans 14 amino acids. Trimming cost V 4 bases and J 2 bases, with 6 bases left between them. The CDR3 protein is CASSVRAGANVLTF. CDR3 bases: TGTGCCAGCAGTGTCCGGGCTGGGGCCAACGTCCTGACTTTC.

The chain employs TRBV7-3 and TRBJ2-1; tentatively, D is TRBD2 (6 bases). CDR1 is SGHTA and CDR2 is FQGTGA in the germline V gene. This CDR3 is 14 amino acids long. The ends were cut back, 5 bases at V and 10 bases at J, with 18 bases in the middle. CDR3 coding DNA: TGTGCCAGCAGCCCCTCCCTAGCGAGCCGGGAGCAGTTCTTC. Its translation is CASSPSLASREQFF.

The V call is TRBV7-9, the J call TRBJ1-2; D ambiguous. Per the germline V gene, CDR1 is SEHNR and CDR2 is FQNEAQ (reference sequence). V dropped 0 bases and J dropped 7 bases, with 9 bases sitting between them. The CDR3 is 13 residues long. Here the CDR3 DNA reads TGTGCCAGCAGCTTAGCGCTCGTGGCTGGCTACACCTTC. Protein sequence: CASSLALVAGYTF.